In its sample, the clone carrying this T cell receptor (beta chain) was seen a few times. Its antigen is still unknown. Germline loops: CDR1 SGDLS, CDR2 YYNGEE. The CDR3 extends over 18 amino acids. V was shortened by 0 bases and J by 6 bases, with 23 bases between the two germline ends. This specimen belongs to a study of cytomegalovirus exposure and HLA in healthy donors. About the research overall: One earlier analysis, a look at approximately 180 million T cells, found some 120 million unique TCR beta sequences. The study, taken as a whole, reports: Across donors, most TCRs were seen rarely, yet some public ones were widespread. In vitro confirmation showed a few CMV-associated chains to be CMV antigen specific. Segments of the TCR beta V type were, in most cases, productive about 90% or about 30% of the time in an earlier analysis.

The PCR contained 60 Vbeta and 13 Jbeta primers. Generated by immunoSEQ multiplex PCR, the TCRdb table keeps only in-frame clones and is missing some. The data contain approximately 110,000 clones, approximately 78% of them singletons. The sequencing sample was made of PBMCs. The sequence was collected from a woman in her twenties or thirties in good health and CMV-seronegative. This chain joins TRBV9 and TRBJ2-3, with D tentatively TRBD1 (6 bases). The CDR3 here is CASSVAFRGRGSPDTQYF. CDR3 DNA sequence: TGTGCCAGCAGCGTAGCTTTCAGGGGACGGGGCTCGCCGGATACGCAGTATTTT. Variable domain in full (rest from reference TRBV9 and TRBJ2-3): DSGVTQTPKHLITATGQRVTLRCSPRSGDLSVYWYQQSLDQGLQFLIQYYNGEERAKGNILERFSAQQFPDLHSELNLSSLELGDSALYFCASSVAFRGRGSPDTQYFGPGTRLTVL.